A selection of T cell receptor beta chains follows, all from one sample in a study of cytomegalovirus exposure and HLA in healthy donors. Here immunoSEQ multiplex PCR was the method, and the copy in TCRdb shows in-frame clones only, minus some. The sample has roughly 120,000 clones, about three quarters seen once. Sequencing input: PBMCs. The receptors were sampled from a woman in her 40s in good health and CMV-seropositive. Each CDR3 is given with its conserved first and last residue. A D gene is named only where the DNA matches it firmly. Clone sizes are given selectively: once, few, many, or a class where the clone is expanded.

len	abundance	v_gene	d_gene	j_gene	CDR3aa	CDR3nt
14	-	TRBV5-8	TRBD1	TRBJ1-2	CASSYDRGVYGYTF	TGTGCCAGCAGCTATGACAGGGGGGTCTATGGCTACACCTTC
16	-	TRBV7-2	TRBD1	TRBJ1-2	CASSLGLTGGHYGYTF	TGTGCCAGCAGCTTAGGCCTGACAGGGGGCCACTATGGCTACACCTTC
14	-	TRBV29-1	-	TRBJ1-2	CSVEREGGGSGYTF	TGCAGCGTTGAAAGGGAGGGAGGGGGAAGTGGCTACACCTTC
13	-	TRBV27	-	TRBJ1-5	CASSFAGSEPQHF	TGTGCCAGCAGTTTTGCAGGTAGTGAGCCCCAGCATTTT
14	-	TRBV19	-	TRBJ2-7	CATRLYWSSYEQYF	TGTGCCACCAGACTTTACTGGAGCTCCTACGAGCAGTACTTC
13	-	TRBV25-1	-	TRBJ1-4	CASSLGGNEKLFF	TGTGCCAGCAGTTTGGGGGGAAATGAAAAACTGTTTTTT
16	few	TRBV4-2	TRBD1	TRBJ2-1	CASSQDQGQGRNEQFF	TGTGCCAGCAGCCAAGATCAAGGACAGGGGCGCAATGAGCAGTTCTTC
14	-	TRBV9	-	TRBJ2-5	CASSPRGAQETQYF	TGTGCCAGCAGCCCCAGGGGGGCCCAAGAGACCCAGTACTTC
15	once	TRBV28	-	TRBJ1-5	CASSPRGLSNQPQHF	TGTGCCAGCAGTCCAAGGGGCTTGAGCAATCAGCCCCAGCATTTT
16	-	TRBV4-3	-	TRBJ1-2	CASSQATGTRSHGYTF	TGCGCCAGCAGCCAAGCGACCGGGACTCGGAGTCATGGCTACACCTTC
14	-	TRBV5-1	TRBD1	TRBJ1-1	CASSYTTGDTEAFF	TGCGCCAGCAGCTACACGACAGGGGACACTGAAGCTTTCTTT
16	few	TRBV5-6	-	TRBJ1-4	CASSSANRITNEKLFF	TGTGCCAGCAGCTCAGCTAACAGGATAACTAATGAAAAACTGTTTTTT
14	-	TRBV19	TRBD1	TRBJ1-1	CASSLDRSATEAFF	TGTGCCAGTAGCCTGGACAGGTCCGCGACTGAAGCTTTCTTT
13	-	TRBV6-1	-	TRBJ2-5	CASMRAAEETQYF	TGTGCCAGCATGAGGGCAGCGGAAGAGACCCAGTACTTC
13	once	TRBV6-5	-	TRBJ1-1	CASSQTGLTEAFF	TGTGCCAGCAGCCAAACAGGGCTCACTGAAGCTTTCTTT
13	few	TRBV7-6	-	TRBJ2-1	CASSFAGRNEQFF	TGTGCCAGCAGCTTTGCAGGGCGCAATGAGCAGTTCTTC
14	-	TRBV19	-	TRBJ1-2	CASSTTAGGPGYTF	TGTGCCAGTAGTACGACTGCGGGGGGGCCCGGCTACACCTTC
17	-	TRBV10-1	TRBD2	TRBJ2-1	CASSESRTSGGASEQFF	TGCGCCAGCAGTGAGTCGAGGACTAGCGGGGGGGCAAGTGAGCAGTTCTTC
16	-	TRBV5-6	TRBD1	TRBJ1-6	CASSLVRTGVNSPLHF	TGTGCCAGCAGCCTGGTAAGGACAGGGGTTAATTCACCCCTCCACTTT
15	-	TRBV6-6	TRBD1	TRBJ1-1	CASNDRTGKDTEAFF	TGTGCCAGCAATGACAGGACAGGGAAGGACACTGAAGCTTTCTTT
15	-	TRBV5-1	TRBD2	TRBJ2-2	CASSTRLADTGELFF	TGCGCCAGCAGCACTAGACTAGCGGACACCGGGGAGCTGTTTTTT
15	-	TRBV11-2	TRBD1	TRBJ2-4	CASSRTGLAKNIQYF	TGTGCCAGCAGCCGGACAGGGCTAGCCAAAAACATTCAGTACTTC
16	-	TRBV18	TRBD1	TRBJ2-2	CASSPGQVINTGELFF	TGTGCCAGCTCACCAGGACAGGTGATAAACACCGGGGAGCTGTTTTTT
14	once	TRBV7-3	-	TRBJ2-2	CASSPSGVAGELFF	TGTGCCAGCAGCCCCTCGGGGGTGGCCGGGGAGCTGTTTTTT
15	-	TRBV9	-	TRBJ2-2	CASSYGQLNTGELFF	TGTGCCAGCAGCTACGGACAACTGAACACCGGGGAGCTGTTTTTT
15	-	TRBV29-1	TRBD1	TRBJ1-5	CSVSTGQGGNQPQHF	TGCAGCGTCAGTACGGGACAGGGGGGCAATCAGCCCCAGCATTTT
12	-	TRBV18	-	TRBJ1-1	CASSPGATEAFF	TGTGCCAGCTCACCAGGGGCCACTGAAGCTTTCTTT
14	-	TRBV28	TRBD1	TRBJ1-5	CASSPGQTNQPQHF	TGTGCCAGCAGTCCGGGACAGACTAATCAGCCCCAGCATTTT
12	-	TRBV19	TRBD1	TRBJ1-2	CASIDRVSDYTF	TGTGCCAGCATCGACAGGGTCTCGGACTACACCTTC
13	-	TRBV29-1	TRBD1	TRBJ1-2	CSVRQGGRLGYTF	TGCAGCGTCAGACAGGGGGGACGGCTTGGCTACACCTTC
15	-	TRBV6-6	TRBD1	TRBJ1-2	CASKKGTGGTYGYTF	TGTGCCAGCAAAAAAGGGACAGGGGGGACCTATGGCTACACCTTC
18	-	TRBV5-1	TRBD1	TRBJ2-2	CASSFRQGAKISTGELFF	TGCGCCAGCAGCTTCCGACAGGGGGCTAAGATCAGCACCGGGGAGCTGTTTTTT
10	-	TRBV6-5	-	TRBJ1-1	CASLYTEAFF	TGTGCCAGCCTGTACACTGAAGCTTTCTTT
17	-	TRBV7-2	-	TRBJ1-2	CASSFSPQGPANYGYTF	TGTGCCAGCAGCTTTAGTCCACAGGGCCCCGCTAACTATGGCTACACCTTC
15	-	TRBV7-8	-	TRBJ2-3	CASTTWASWFDTQYF	TGTGCCAGCACCACTTGGGCCTCCTGGTTCGATACGCAGTATTTT
14	-	TRBV7-2	TRBD1	TRBJ2-5	CASSQGGGGETQYF	TGTGCCAGCAGCCAAGGGGGCGGCGGGGAGACCCAGTACTTC
16	-	TRBV11-2	TRBD1	TRBJ1-1	CASSLRRGQGNTEAFF	TGTGCCAGCAGCCTACGAAGGGGACAGGGGAACACTGAAGCTTTCTTT
15	once	TRBV5-1	-	TRBJ2-2	CASSPREDDTGELFF	TGCGCCAGCAGCCCTCGAGAGGATGACACCGGGGAGCTGTTTTTT
15	-	TRBV9	-	TRBJ2-7	CASSVGGVFSYEQYF	TGTGCCAGCAGCGTAGGGGGGGTCTTCTCCTACGAGCAGTACTTC
14	-	TRBV2	-	TRBJ2-1	CASIGAPDDNEQFF	TGTGCCAGCATAGGAGCCCCCGACGACAATGAGCAGTTCTTC
15	-	TRBV10-3	-	TRBJ1-6	CARHGFSSYNSPLHF	TGTGCCCGGCACGGGTTTAGCTCCTATAATTCACCCCTCCACTTT
13	-	TRBV29-1	-	TRBJ2-1	CSVGRQDLNEQFF	TGCAGCGTTGGGCGACAGGACCTCAATGAGCAGTTCTTC
15	-	TRBV15	TRBD1	TRBJ1-3	CATSPDRASGNTIYF	TGTGCCACCAGTCCCGACAGGGCCTCTGGAAACACCATATATTTT
17	-	TRBV7-7	TRBD2	TRBJ2-5	CASSPPGLAGPQETQYF	TGTGCCAGCAGCCCGCCCGGACTAGCGGGACCCCAGGAGACCCAGTACTTC
14	-	TRBV28	TRBD1	TRBJ1-4	CASSSGTDNEKLFF	TGTGCCAGCAGTTCCGGGACAGATAATGAAAAACTGTTTTTT
14	-	TRBV5-1	-	TRBJ1-5	CASSLGTGDQPQHF	TGCGCCAGCAGCTTGGGAACAGGTGATCAGCCCCAGCATTTT
11	-	TRBV2	-	TRBJ1-1	CASASGAHAFF	TGTGCCAGCGCTTCAGGGGCGCACGCTTTCTTT
15	-	TRBV7-9	-	TRBJ1-6	CASSLEAGIPSPLHF	TGTGCCAGCAGCTTAGAAGCGGGGATTCCCTCACCCCTCCACTTT
16	-	TRBV2	TRBD1	TRBJ1-6	CASSVGWRQGSPPLHF	TGTGCCAGCAGTGTGGGTTGGAGACAGGGTTCCCCACCCCTCCACTTT
14	few	TRBV5-6	-	TRBJ1-2	CASSPVARSYGYTF	TGTGCCAGCAGCCCCGTCGCGAGGAGCTATGGCTACACCTTC